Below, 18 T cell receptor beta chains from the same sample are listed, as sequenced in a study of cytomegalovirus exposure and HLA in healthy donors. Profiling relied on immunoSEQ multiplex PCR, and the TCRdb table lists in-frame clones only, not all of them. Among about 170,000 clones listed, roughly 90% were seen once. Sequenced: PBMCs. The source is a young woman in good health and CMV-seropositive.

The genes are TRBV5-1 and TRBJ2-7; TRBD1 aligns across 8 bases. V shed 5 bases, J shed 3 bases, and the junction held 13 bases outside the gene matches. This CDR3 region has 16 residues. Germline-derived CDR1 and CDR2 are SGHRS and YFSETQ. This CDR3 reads CASSITGTGLLYEQYF. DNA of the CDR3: TGCGCCAGCAGTATCACTGGGACAGGCCTTCTCTACGAGCAGTACTTC.

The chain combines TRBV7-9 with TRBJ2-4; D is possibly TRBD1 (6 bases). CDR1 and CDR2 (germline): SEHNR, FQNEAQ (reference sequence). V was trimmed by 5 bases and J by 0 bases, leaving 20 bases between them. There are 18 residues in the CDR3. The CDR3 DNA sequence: TGTGCCAGCAGCCCAGCGCCTCCAGGGGATCGAGCCAAAAACATTCAGTACTTC. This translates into CASSPAPPGDRAKNIQYF.

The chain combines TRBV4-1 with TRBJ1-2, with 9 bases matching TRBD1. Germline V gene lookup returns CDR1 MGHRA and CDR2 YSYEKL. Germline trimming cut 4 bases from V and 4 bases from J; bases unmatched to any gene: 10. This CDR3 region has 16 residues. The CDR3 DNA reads TGCGCCAGCAGCCGACACTTGGACAGGGGCAGCTATGGCTACACCTTC. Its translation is CASSRHLDRGSYGYTF.

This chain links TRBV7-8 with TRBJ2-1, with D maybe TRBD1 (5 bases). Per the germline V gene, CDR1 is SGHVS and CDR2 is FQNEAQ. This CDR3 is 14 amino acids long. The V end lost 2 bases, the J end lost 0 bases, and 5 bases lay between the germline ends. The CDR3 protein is CASSLQGSYNEQFF. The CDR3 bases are TGTGCCAGCAGCTTACAGGGCTCCTACAATGAGCAGTTCTTC.

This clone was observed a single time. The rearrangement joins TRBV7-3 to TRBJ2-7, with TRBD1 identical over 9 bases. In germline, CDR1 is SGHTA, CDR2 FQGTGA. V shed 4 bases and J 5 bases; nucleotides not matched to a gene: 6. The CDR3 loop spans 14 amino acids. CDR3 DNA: TGTGCCAGCAGCTCCTCGGGGACAGGGCACGAGCAGTACTTC. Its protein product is CASSSSGTGHEQYF.

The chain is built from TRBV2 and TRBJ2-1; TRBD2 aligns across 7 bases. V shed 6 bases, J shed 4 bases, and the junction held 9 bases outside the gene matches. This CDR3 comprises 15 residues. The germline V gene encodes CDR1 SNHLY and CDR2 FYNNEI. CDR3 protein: CASSQTSRQYNEQFF. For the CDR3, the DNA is TGTGCCAGCAGCCAGACTAGCCGTCAATACAATGAGCAGTTCTTC. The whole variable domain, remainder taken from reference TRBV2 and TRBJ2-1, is EPEVTQTPSHQVTQMGQEVILRCVPISNHLYFYWYRQILGQKVEFLVSFYNNEISEKSEIFDDQFSVERPDGSNFTLKIRSTKLEDSAMYFCASSQTSRQYNEQFFGPGTRLTVL.

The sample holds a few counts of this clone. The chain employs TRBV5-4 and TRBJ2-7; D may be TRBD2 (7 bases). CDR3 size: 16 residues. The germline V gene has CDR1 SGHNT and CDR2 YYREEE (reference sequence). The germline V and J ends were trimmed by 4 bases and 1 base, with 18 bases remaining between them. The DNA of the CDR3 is TGTGCCAGCAGCCCTGGGGGAGCGGGACAATCCTACGAGCAGTACTTC. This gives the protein CASSPGGAGQSYEQYF.

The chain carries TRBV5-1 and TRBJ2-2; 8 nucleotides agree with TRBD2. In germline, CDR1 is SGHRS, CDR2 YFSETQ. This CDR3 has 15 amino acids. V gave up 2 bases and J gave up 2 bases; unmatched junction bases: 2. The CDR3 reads CASSFGLANTGELFF. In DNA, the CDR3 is TGCGCCAGCAGCTTCGGACTAGCAAACACCGGGGAGCTGTTTTTT. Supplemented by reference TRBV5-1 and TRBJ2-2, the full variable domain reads KAGVTQTPRYLIKTRGQQVTLSCSPISGHRSVSWYQQTPGQGLQFLFEYFSETQRNKGNFPGRFSGRQFSNSRSEMNVSTLELGDSALYLCASSFGLANTGELFFGEGSRLTVL.

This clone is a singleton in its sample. The CDR3 nucleotides read TGTGCCAGAAGCTTGTTCTGCACAGAAGGCACAGATACGCAGTATTTT. It is translated as CARSLFCTEGTDTQYF. V is TRBV5-3 and J is TRBJ2-3, with D hard to call. TRBV5-3 is reported as an ORF; its role is uncertain. Trimming stripped 1 base from V and 1 base from J, with 13 bases between. This CDR3 contains 16 residues.

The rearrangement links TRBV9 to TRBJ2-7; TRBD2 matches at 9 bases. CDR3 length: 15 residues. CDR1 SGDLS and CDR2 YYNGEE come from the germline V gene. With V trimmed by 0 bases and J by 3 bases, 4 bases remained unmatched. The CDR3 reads CASSVGVSGSYEQYF. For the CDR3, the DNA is TGTGCCAGCAGCGTAGGCGTTAGCGGGAGCTACGAGCAGTACTTC.

The CDR3, as DNA: TGTGCCAGCAGGGAGGGCAGGGGGCTCGAGCAGTACTTC. This codes for CASREGRGLEQYF. The chain uses TRBV7-2 and TRBJ2-7; 8 nucleotides match TRBD1. This CDR3 comprises 13 residues. The V segment lost 6 bases and the J segment 6 bases; nucleotides outside the gene matches: 7. Germline CDR1 SGHTA, CDR2 FQGNSA. Together with reference TRBV7-2 and TRBJ2-7, the CDR3 gives the full variable domain: GAGVSQSPSNKVTEKGKDVELRCDPISGHTALYWYRQSLGQGLEFLIYFQGNSAPDKSGLPSDRFSAERTGGSVSTLTIQRTQQEDSAVYLCASREGRGLEQYFGPGTRLTVT.

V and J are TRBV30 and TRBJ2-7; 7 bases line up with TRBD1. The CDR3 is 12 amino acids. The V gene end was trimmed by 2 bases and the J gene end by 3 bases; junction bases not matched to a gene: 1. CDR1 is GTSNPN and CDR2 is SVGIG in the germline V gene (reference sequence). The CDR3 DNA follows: TGTGCCTGGAGTAGGACAGGCTACGAGCAGTACTTC. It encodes CAWSRTGYEQYF.

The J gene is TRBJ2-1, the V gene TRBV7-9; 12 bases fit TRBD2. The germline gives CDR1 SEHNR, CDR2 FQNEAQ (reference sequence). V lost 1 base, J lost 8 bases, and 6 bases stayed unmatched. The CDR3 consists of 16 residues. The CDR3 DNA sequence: TGTGCCAGCAGCTTAGATAGGACTAGCGGGAAGTATGAGCAGTTCTTC. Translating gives CASSLDRTSGKYEQFF.

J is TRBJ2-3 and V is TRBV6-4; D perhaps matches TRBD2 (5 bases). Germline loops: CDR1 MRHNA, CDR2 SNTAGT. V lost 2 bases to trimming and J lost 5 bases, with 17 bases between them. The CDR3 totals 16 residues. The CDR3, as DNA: TGTGCCAGCAGTGACAGTGGGCCGGACGGGAAAGATACGCAGTATTTT. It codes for CASSDSGPDGKDTQYF.

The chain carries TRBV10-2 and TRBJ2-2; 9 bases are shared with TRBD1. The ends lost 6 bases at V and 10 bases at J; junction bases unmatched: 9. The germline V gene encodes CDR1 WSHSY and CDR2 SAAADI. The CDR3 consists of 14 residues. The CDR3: CASRRTGENEELFF. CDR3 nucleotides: TGCGCCAGCAGACGGACAGGGGAAAATGAGGAGCTGTTTTTT.

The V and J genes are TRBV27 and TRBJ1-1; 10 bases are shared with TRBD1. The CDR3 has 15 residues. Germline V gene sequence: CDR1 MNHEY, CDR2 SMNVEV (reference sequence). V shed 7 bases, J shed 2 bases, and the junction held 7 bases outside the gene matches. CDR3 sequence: CASNRQGAGNTEAFF. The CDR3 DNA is TGTGCCAGCAACAGACAGGGGGCAGGTAACACTGAAGCTTTCTTT.

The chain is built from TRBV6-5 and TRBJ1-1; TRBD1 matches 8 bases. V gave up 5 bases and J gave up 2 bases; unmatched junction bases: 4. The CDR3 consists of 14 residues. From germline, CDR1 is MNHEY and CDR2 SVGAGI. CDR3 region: CASSRTGINTEAFF. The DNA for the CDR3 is TGTGCCAGCAGTCGGACAGGGATCAACACTGAAGCTTTCTTT.

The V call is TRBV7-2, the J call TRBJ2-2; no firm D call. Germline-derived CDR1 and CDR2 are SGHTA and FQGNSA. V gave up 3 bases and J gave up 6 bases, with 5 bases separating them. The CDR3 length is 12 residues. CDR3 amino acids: CASSFLAGELFF. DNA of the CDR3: TGTGCCAGCAGCTTCCTAGCCGGGGAGCTGTTTTTT.